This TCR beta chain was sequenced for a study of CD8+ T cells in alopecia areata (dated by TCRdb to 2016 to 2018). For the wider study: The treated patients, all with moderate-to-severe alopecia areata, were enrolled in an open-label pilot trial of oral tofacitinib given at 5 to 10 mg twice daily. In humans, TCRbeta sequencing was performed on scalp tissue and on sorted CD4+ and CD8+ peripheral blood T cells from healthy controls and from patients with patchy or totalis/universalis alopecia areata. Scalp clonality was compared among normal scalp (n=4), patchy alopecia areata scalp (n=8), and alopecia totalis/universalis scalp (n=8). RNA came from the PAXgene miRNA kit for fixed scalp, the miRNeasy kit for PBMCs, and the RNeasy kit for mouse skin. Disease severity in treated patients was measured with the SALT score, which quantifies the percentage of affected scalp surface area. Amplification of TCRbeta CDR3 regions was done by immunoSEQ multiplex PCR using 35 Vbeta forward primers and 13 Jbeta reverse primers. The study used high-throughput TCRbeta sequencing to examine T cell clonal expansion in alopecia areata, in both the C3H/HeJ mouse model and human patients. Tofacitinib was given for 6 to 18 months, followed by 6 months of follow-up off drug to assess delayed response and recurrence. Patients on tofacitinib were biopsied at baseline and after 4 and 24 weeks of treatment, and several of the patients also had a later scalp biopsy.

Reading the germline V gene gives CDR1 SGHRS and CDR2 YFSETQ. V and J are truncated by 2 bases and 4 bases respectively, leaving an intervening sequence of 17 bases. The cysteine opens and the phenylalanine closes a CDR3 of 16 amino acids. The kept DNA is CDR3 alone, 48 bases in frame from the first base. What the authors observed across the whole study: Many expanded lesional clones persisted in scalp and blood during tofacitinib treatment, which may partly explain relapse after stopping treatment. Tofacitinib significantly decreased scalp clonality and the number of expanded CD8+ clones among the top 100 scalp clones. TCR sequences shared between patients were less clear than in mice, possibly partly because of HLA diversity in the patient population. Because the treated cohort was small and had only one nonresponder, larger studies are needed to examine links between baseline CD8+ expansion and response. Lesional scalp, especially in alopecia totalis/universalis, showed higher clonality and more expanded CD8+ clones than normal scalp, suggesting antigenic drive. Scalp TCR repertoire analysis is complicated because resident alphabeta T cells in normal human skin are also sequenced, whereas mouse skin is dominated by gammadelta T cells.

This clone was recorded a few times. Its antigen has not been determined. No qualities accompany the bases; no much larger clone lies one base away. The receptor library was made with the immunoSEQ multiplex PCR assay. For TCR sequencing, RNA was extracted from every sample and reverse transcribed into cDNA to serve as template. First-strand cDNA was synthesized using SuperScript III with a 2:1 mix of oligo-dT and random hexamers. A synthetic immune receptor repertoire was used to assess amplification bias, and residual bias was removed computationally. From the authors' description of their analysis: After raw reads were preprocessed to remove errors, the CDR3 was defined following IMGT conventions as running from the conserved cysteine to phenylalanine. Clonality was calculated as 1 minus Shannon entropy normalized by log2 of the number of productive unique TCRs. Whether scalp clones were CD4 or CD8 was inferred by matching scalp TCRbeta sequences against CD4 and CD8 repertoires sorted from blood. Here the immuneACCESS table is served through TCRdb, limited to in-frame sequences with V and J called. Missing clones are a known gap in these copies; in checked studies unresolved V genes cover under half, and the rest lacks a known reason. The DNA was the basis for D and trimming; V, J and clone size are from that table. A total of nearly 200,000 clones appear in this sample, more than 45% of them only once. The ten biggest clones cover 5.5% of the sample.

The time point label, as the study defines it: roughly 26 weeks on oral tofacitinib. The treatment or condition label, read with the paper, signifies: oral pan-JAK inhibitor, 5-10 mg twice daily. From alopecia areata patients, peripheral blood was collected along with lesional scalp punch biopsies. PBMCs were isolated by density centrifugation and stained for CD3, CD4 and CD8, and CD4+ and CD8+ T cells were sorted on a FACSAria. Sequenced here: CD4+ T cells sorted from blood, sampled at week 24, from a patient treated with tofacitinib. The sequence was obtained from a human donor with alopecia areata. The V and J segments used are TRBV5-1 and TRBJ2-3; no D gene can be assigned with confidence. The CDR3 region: CASSFVTQSRPDTQYF. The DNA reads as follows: TGCGCCAGCAGCTTCGTTACACAATCTCGGCCAGATACGCAGTATTTT.